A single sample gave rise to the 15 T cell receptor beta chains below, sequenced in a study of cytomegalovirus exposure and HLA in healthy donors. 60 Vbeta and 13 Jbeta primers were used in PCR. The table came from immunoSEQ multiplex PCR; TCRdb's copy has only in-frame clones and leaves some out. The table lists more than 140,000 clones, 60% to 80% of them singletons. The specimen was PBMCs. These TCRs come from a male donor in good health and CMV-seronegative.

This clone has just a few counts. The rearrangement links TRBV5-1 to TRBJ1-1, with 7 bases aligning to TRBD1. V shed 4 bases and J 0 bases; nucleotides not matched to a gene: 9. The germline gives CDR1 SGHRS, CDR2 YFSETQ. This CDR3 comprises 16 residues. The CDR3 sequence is CASSRGQVGVNTEAFF. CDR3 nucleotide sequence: TGCGCCAGCAGCCGAGGACAGGTTGGGGTGAACACTGAAGCTTTCTTT.

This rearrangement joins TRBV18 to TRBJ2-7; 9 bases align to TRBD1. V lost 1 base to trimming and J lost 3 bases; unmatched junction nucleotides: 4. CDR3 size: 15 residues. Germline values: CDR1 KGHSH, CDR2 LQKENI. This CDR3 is CASSPQGTGSYEQYF. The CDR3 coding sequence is TGTGCCAGCTCACCACAAGGGACAGGGAGCTACGAGCAGTACTTC.

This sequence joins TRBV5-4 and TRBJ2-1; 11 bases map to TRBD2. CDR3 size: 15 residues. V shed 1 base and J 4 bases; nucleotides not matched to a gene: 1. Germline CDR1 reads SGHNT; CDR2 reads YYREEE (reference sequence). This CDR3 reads CASSLRTSGYNEQFF. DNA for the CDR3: TGTGCCAGCAGCTTGAGGACTAGCGGGTACAATGAGCAGTTCTTC.

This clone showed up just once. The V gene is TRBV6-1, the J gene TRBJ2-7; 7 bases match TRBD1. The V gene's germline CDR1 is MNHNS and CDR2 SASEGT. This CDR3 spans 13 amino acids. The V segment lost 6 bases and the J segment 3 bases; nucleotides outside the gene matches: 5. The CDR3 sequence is CASSPGQNYEQYF. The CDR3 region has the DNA TGTGCCAGCAGCCCGGGACAGAACTACGAGCAGTACTTC.

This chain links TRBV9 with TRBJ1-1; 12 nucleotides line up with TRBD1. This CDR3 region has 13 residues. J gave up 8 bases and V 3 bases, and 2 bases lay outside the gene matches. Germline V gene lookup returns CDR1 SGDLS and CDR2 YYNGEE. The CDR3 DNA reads TGTGCCAGCAGCGCCGGGACAGGGGGCGAAGCTTTCTTT. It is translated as CASSAGTGGEAFF.

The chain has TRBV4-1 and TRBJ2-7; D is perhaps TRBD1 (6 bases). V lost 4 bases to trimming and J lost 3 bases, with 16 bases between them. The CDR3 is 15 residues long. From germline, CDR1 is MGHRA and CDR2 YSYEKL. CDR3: CASSPRWGLGYEQYF. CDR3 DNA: TGCGCCAGCAGCCCCCGCTGGGGGCTAGGCTACGAGCAGTACTTC.

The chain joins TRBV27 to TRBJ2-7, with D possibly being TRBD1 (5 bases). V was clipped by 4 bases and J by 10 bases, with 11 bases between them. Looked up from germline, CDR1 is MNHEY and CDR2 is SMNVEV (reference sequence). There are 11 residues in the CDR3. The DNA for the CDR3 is TGTGCCAGCAGTTCTACAGGCAGACAGTACTTC. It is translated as CASSSTGRQYF.

The CDR3 nucleotides are TGTGCTAGTGGTTTGACAACCCGGGGCTATGGCTACACCTTC. Residues: CASGLTTRGYGYTF. The chain is built from TRBV12-5 and TRBJ1-2; D not certain. This CDR3 is 14 amino acids long. Germline CDR1 is LGHNT and CDR2 is FRNRAP. Trimming stripped 2 bases from V and 4 bases from J, with 11 bases between.

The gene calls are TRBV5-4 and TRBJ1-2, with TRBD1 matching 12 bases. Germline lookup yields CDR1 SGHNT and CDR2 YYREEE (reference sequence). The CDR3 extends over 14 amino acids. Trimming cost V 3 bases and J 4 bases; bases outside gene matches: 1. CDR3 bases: TGTGCCAGCAGCTCGGGACAGGGGGCCTATGGCTACACCTTC. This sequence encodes CASSSGQGAYGYTF. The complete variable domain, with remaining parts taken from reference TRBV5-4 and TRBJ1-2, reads ETGVTQSPTHLIKTRGQQVTLRCSSQSGHNTVSWYQQALGQGPQFIFQYYREEENGRGNFPPRFSGLQFPNYSSELNVNALELDDSALYLCASSSGQGAYGYTFGSGTRLTVV.

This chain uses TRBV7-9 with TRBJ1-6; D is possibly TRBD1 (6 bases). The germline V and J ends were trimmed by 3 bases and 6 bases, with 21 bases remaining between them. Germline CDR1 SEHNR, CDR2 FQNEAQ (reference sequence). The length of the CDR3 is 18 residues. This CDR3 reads CASSFTWTDGSPNSPLHF. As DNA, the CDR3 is TGTGCCAGCAGCTTTACTTGGACAGACGGCAGCCCTAATTCACCCCTCCACTTT. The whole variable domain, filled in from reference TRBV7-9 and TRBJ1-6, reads DTGVSQNPRHKITKRGQNVTFRCDPISEHNRLYWYRQTLGQGPEFLTYFQNEAQLEKSRLLSDRFSAERPKGSFSTLEIQRTEQGDSAMYLCASSFTWTDGSPNSPLHFGNGTRLTVT.

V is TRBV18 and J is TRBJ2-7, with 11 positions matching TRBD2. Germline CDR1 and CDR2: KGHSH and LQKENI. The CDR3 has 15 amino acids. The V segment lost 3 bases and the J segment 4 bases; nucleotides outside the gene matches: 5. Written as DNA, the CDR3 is TGTGCCAGCTCACCCCCACTAGCGGGAGAATACGAGCAGTACTTC. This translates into CASSPPLAGEYEQYF.

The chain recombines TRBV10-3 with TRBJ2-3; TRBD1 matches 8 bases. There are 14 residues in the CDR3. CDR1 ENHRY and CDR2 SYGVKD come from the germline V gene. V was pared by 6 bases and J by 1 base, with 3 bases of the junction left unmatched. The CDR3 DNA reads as TGTGCCATCAGGGACAGGGAGGGCACAGATACGCAGTATTTT. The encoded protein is CAIRDREGTDTQYF.

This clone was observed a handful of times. CDR3 coding DNA: TGTGCCAGCAGTCAAGGGGGGGCGATGAAGTCACCCCTCCACTTT. Translated: CASSQGGAMKSPLHF. The genes are TRBV6-5 and TRBJ1-6; D is possibly TRBD1 (6 bases). Germline V CDR1 and CDR2: MNHEY, SVGAGI. This CDR3 contains 15 residues. Trimming removed 5 bases at V and 10 bases at J, with 18 bases between.

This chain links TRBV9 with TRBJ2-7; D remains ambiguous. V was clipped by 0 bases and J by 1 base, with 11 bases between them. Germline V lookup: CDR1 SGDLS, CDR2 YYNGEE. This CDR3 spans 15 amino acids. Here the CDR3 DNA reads TGTGCCAGCAGCGTAGCAGGCAGTACTTCCTACGAGCAGTACTTC. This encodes CASSVAGSTSYEQYF. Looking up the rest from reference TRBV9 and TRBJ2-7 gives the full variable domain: DSGVTQTPKHLITATGQRVTLRCSPRSGDLSVYWYQQSLDQGLQFLIQYYNGEERAKGNILERFSAQQFPDLHSELNLSSLELGDSALYFCASSVAGSTSYEQYFGPGTRLTVT.

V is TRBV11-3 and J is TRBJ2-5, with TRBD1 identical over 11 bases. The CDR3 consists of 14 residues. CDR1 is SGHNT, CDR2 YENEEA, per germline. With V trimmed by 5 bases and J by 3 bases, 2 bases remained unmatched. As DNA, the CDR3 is TGTGCCAGCAGCACGGGACAGGGGGAAGAGACCCAGTACTTC. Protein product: CASSTGQGEETQYF.